This TCR beta chain was sequenced for a study of Ad26.COV2.S vaccination and SARS-CoV-2 variants (dated by TCRdb to the early 2020s). About the investigation overall: Vaccine-arm donors were drawn from COV1001, a multicentre, randomized, double-blind, placebo-controlled phase I-IIa trial of Ad26.COV2.S in healthy adults. Ad26.COV2.S was administered intramuscularly at 5 x 10^10 or 1 x 10^11 viral particles, either as a single shot or as two shots given 56 days apart. The specificity and breadth of SARS-CoV-2-reactive T cell receptors after Ad26.COV2.S vaccination were assessed by TCRbeta repertoire sequencing. A total of around 32 samples were included in the TCR-sequenced set, comprising roughly 19 Ad26.COV2.S vaccine recipients, 5 placebo recipients and 8 SARS-CoV-2 convalescent individuals. Participants in the trial were split at random into five groups of five each, receiving low-dose or high-dose Ad26.COV2.S once or twice, or else placebo on both occasions. Investigators remained blinded to trial group allocation during experiments and outcome assessment.

Per the germline V gene, LGHNT is the CDR1 and FRNRAP is the CDR2. Trimmed from V: 1 base; trimmed from J: 9 bases; junction bases lacking a gene match: 7. From the cysteine up to the phenylalanine, the CDR3 has a length of 14 residues. Only CDR3 DNA remains: 42 bases, in frame from the first base. The sample's treatment or condition label, in plain terms: 19 received Ad26.COV2.S at low or high dose, single or two shots; about 5 received placebo; per-sample allocation not given. For vaccine and placebo recipients, repertoires were sequenced using samples collected on day 63 after the first injection. Between 29 July and 7 August 2020, Cohort 1b enrolled about two dozen adults aged 18-55 years at one site in Boston, USA. As a vaccine, Ad26.COV2.S was a replication-incompetent adenovirus type 26 vector that expressed a prefusion-stabilized SARS-CoV-2 spike protein derived from the original Wuhan strain.

As for this clone: Its cognate antigen has yet to be identified. No base-level quality is on record; no much larger clone is a single base apart.

The immunoSEQ Assay was the method used to sequence TCRbeta CDR3 regions. After extraction, genomic DNA underwent amplification by bias-controlled multiplex PCR, followed by high-throughput sequencing. As for the original processing: To quantify the absolute abundance of each unique TCRbeta CDR3 region, sequences were collapsed and filtered. Usable DNA was measured by amplifying reference genes present in all nucleated cells, and TCRbeta template counts were normalized to that usable DNA to estimate T cell fraction. Repertoire TCRs were annotated as SARS-CoV-2-specific by exact matching of V gene, CDR3 amino acid sequence and J gene to a known reactive TCR set. MIRA supplied the reference SARS-CoV-2 TCR set, which was filtered for enrichment in COVID-19-positive ImmuneCODE repertoires so that public or cross-reactive TCRs were removed. Drawing on the MIRA antigens, annotated TCRs were analysed further at the level of specific ORF or position within ORF. Breadth was defined as annotated unique rearrangements over total unique productive rearrangements; depth was the summed frequency of those rearrangements. Two-sided Wilcoxon rank-sum tests were applied when comparing TCR breadth between groups. In TCRdb, the immuneACCESS table is reduced to in-frame sequences with V and J assigned. These tables do not hold every clone; where another copy was compared, an unresolved V gene accounts for under half, and the others remain unexplained. V and J calls and clone size are given by that table; D and trimming were obtained from the DNA. This sample has about half a million clones in its table, and 89% of those were observed once. The ten largest account for more than 1.5% of the sample.

Paper-wide results and their limitations: The authors noted that total T cell responses may have been underestimated by the TCR breadth and depth analyses. The study was not powered to compare responses between vaccine doses or regimens. Spike-specific TCR breadth was higher in Ad26.COV2.S recipients than in placebo recipients (P = 0.0014). Substantial breadth of spike-specific CD8+ and CD4+ T cell responses was reported after vaccination. Comparable non-spike TCR breadth was observed between vaccine and placebo recipients, consistent with only spike being contained in the vaccine.

This sequence was found in a person aged 18-65 years who received the Ad26.COV2.S COVID-19 vaccine or a placebo. The sequence is built from TRBV12-5 and TRBJ1-1; TRBD1 lines up with 8 middle nucleotides. The specimen comprised peripheral blood, sampled in a trial of Ad26.COV2.S vaccine versus placebo. The CDR3 region has the sequence CASGLGADRGQAFF. The DNA sequence is given as TGTGCTAGTGGTTTGGGAGCCGACAGGGGCCAAGCTTTCTTT.